These 24 T cell receptor beta chains share one sample of origin, sequenced in a study of shared clonotypes between healthy human individuals. Using immunoSEQ multiplex PCR, the repertoire was profiled, and TCRdb retains in-frame clones only, with some absent. The sample lists 400,000 to 500,000 clones; 76% were seen once. Sequenced material: PBMCs. The origin of the receptors is a middle-aged woman in good health. Some clones in this sample may be carry-over from other donors' samples.

At least ten counts were recorded for this clone. Other DNA sequences of this sample code for an identical CDR3. The rearrangement uses TRBV7-9 and TRBJ1-1; a weak D match, TRBD1 (5 bases). CDR3 length: 14 amino acids. Germline V lookup: CDR1 SEHNR, CDR2 FQNEAQ (reference sequence). V lost 5 bases and J 6 bases, leaving 16 bases between the germline ends. The CDR3 reads CASSESGQGAEAFF. For the CDR3, the DNA is TGTGCCAGCAGCGAATCCGGGCAGGGCGCTGAAGCTTTCTTT.

The chain recombines TRBV6-1 with TRBJ2-2, with D possibly TRBD2 on 5 matching bases. This CDR3 has 18 amino acids. V was shortened by 3 bases and J by 2 bases, with 19 bases between the two germline ends. CDR1 and CDR2 from the germline V gene are MNHNS and SASEGT. Written as DNA, the CDR3 is TGTGCCAGCAGTGACCCGCATCGGGGTCTCCAAAACACCGGGGAGCTGTTTTTT. It specifies CASSDPHRGLQNTGELFF.

V is TRBV6-1 and J is TRBJ2-7, with 8 bases identical to TRBD2. Germline CDR1 reads MNHNS; CDR2 reads SASEGT. The CDR3 covers 14 residues. V gave up 3 bases and J gave up 9 bases; unmatched junction bases: 10. CDR3 in amino acids: CASSDTSGQERQYF. The CDR3 bases are TGTGCCAGCAGTGATACTAGCGGTCAGGAGCGGCAGTACTTC.

This clone was seen at least ten times. The chain carries TRBV2 and TRBJ1-5; TRBD1 is a possible D gene (5 bases). Between the trimmed V and J ends, which lost 8 bases and 4 bases, there was a span of 12 bases. Germline CDR1 is SNHLY and CDR2 is FYNNEI. The CDR3 spans 13 residues. The CDR3 spells CASLQGGNQPQHF. The CDR3 DNA sequence: TGTGCCAGCCTTCAGGGAGGGAATCAGCCCCAGCATTTT.

The chain recombines TRBV5-1 with TRBJ2-2, with 10 bases lining up with TRBD2. J gave up 4 bases and V 4 bases, and 10 bases lay outside the gene matches. Germline V gene sequence: CDR1 SGHRS, CDR2 YFSETQ. The CDR3 contains 17 residues. In nucleotides, the CDR3 is TGCGCCAGCAGCCCGATGTTAGCGGGAGGTGGCACCGGGGAGCTGTTTTTT. Protein: CASSPMLAGGGTGELFF.

V is TRBV19 and J is TRBJ1-5; D is unresolved. The V gene's germline CDR1 is LNHDA and CDR2 SQIVND (reference sequence). V dropped 1 base and J dropped 5 bases, with 9 bases sitting between them. There are 14 residues in the CDR3. CDR3 coding DNA: TGTGCCAGTAGTATAGGGTATGGCGATCAGCCCCAGCATTTT. Amino acid sequence: CASSIGYGDQPQHF. The whole variable domain, filled in from reference TRBV19 and TRBJ1-5, reads DGGITQSPKYLFRKEGQNVTLSCEQNLNHDAMYWYRQDPGQGLRLIYYSQIVNDFQKGDIAEGYSVSREKKESFPLTVTSAQKNPTAFYLCASSIGYGDQPQHFGDGTRLSIL.

The V and J genes are TRBV27 and TRBJ2-7; TRBD2 matches at 7 bases. This CDR3 region has 18 residues. CDR1 and CDR2 from the germline V gene are MNHEY and SMNVEV (reference sequence). J lost 0 bases, V lost 3 bases, and 14 bases had no gene match. The DNA of the CDR3 is TGTGCCAGCAGTTTTACGTACCCAACTAGCGCAACCTCCTACGAGCAGTACTTC. The encoded protein is CASSFTYPTSATSYEQYF.

V is TRBV28 and J is TRBJ1-2; D not certain. CDR1 is MDHEN and CDR2 is SYDVKM in the germline V gene. CDR3 length equals 16 residues. The ends were cut back, 1 base at V and 8 bases at J, with 20 bases in the middle. The CDR3 region is CASSLYEFTAVGGYTF. The CDR3 DNA is TGTGCCAGCAGTTTATACGAATTTACGGCAGTGGGGGGCTACACCTTC.

The rearrangement links TRBV11-2 to TRBJ2-5, with D possibly matching TRBD2 (5 bases). V lost 5 bases and J 4 bases, leaving 14 bases between the germline ends. The length of the CDR3 is 14 residues. Germline V gene sequence: CDR1 SGHAT, CDR2 FQNNGV. The CDR3 DNA follows: TGTGCCAGCAGCCTGACGGGGTCGGTAGAGACCCAGTACTTC. It yields the protein CASSLTGSVETQYF. Based on the CDR3 plus reference TRBV11-2 and TRBJ2-5, the full variable domain is EAGVAQSPRYKIIEKRQSVAFWCNPISGHATLYWYQQILGQGPKLLIQFQNNGVVDDSQLPKDRFSAERLKGVDSTLKIQPAKLEDSAVYLCASSLTGSVETQYFGPGTRLLVL.

This clone showed up just once. A read error is possible here, since a much larger clone lies one base away. V is TRBV5-6 and J is TRBJ2-2, with 9 positions matching TRBD1. V lost 4 bases, J lost 0 bases, and 1 base stayed unmatched. CDR3 length: 15 residues. Germline V gene data show CDR1 as SGHDT and CDR2 as YYEEEE. The chain's CDR3 is CASSGDRANTGELFF. The CDR3, as DNA: TGTGCCAGCAGCGGGGACAGGGCGAACACCGGGGAGCTGTTTTTT.

The genes are TRBV10-3 and TRBJ1-1; D is unclear. The CDR3 is 13 amino acids. The germline gives CDR1 ENHRY, CDR2 SYGVKD. With 6 bases removed from V and 0 bases from J, the gap between germline ends came to 8 bases. The CDR3 loop reads CAISSGLNTEAFF. The DNA for the CDR3 is TGTGCCATCAGCTCAGGTTTGAACACTGAAGCTTTCTTT.

V and J are TRBV9 and TRBJ2-7; 8 bases are a match to TRBD1. The CDR3 sequence is 14 residues long. From germline, CDR1 is SGDLS and CDR2 YYNGEE. Trimming took 2 bases from V and 6 from J; bases not matched to a gene: 7. For the CDR3, the DNA is TGTGCCAGCAGCGTCTCACAGGGGGGCCCCGAGCAGTACTTC. Translating it yields CASSVSQGGPEQYF.

Turning to this clone: This specimen includes other DNA sequences encoding the same CDR3. The CDR3 DNA reads as TGTGCCAGCAGGCCCTTGGACAGGGGTGGTTCACCCCTCCACTTT. It yields the protein CASRPLDRGGSPLHF. This chain links TRBV28 with TRBJ1-6; TRBD1 agrees at 9 bases. V shed 6 bases and J 9 bases; nucleotides not matched to a gene: 9. This CDR3 has 15 amino acids. Germline lookup yields CDR1 MDHEN and CDR2 SYDVKM.

CDR3 nucleotides: TGTGCCAGCAGCAGATCCAACCGGACTGGTACCTACAATGAGCAGTTCTTC. It yields the protein CASSRSNRTGTYNEQFF. The rearrangement joins TRBV11-3 to TRBJ2-1, with D perhaps matching TRBD2 (5 bases). Trimming took 5 bases from V and 2 from J, leaving 19 bases between them. The CDR3 totals 17 residues. The germline V gene has CDR1 SGHNT and CDR2 YENEEA.

The genes are TRBV11-2 and TRBJ2-1; 9 bases agree with TRBD2. V lost 5 bases to trimming and J lost 10 bases; unmatched junction nucleotides: 12. Germline V gives CDR1 SGHAT, CDR2 FQNNGV. The CDR3 covers 15 residues. In DNA, the CDR3 is TGTGCCAGCAGCGGTAGCGGGAGAGCGACCTGGGAGCAGTTCTTC. Encoded protein: CASSGSGRATWEQFF.

This chain joins TRBV5-1 and TRBJ1-6; D is undetermined. This CDR3 is built from 13 residues. The germline gives CDR1 SGHRS, CDR2 YFSETQ. The V end lost 7 bases, the J end lost 5 bases, and 10 bases lay between the germline ends. The CDR3 sequence is CASRAEDNSPLHF. The CDR3 coding sequence is TGCGCCAGCCGGGCCGAAGATAATTCACCCCTCCACTTT.

The chain uses TRBV5-8 and TRBJ1-4; the D gene is possibly TRBD1 (5 bases). This CDR3 is 15 amino acids long. V was shortened by 4 bases and J by 3 bases, with 13 bases between the two germline ends. From germline, CDR1 is SGHTS and CDR2 YDEGEE. The chain's CDR3 is CASSEGHSANEKLFF. The CDR3 coding sequence is TGTGCCAGCAGCGAAGGACATTCTGCTAATGAAAAACTGTTTTTT.

The chain couples TRBV6-6 to TRBJ1-1; D not resolved. Germline values: CDR1 MNHNY, CDR2 SVGAGI (reference sequence). Trimming removed 2 bases from V and 4 bases from J, with 8 bases in between. This CDR3 has 13 amino acids. The CDR3 region is CASSYVFVTEAFF. The CDR3 nucleotides are TGTGCCAGCAGTTACGTGTTTGTCACTGAAGCTTTCTTT.

This clone was recorded once. This chain connects TRBV5-4 to TRBJ2-7, with TRBD1 matching over 10 bases. Trimming removed 4 bases from V and 7 bases from J; junction bases left unmatched: 8. Germline values: CDR1 SGHNT, CDR2 YYREEE (reference sequence). The CDR3 is 14 amino acids. The CDR3 here is CASSTGQGEREQYF. In nucleotides, the CDR3 is TGTGCCAGCAGCACAGGACAGGGGGAGCGTGAGCAGTACTTC.

The V and J genes are TRBV4-2 and TRBJ2-1, with no clear D. The V end was cut by 9 bases, the J end by 0 bases, with 15 bases between. The CDR3 runs to 15 residues. Germline V gene lookup returns CDR1 LGHNA and CDR2 YNFKEQ. The CDR3 loop is CARSLPNTSYNEQFF. CDR3 DNA: TGTGCCAGAAGCTTGCCCAACACCTCCTACAATGAGCAGTTCTTC.

This chain links TRBV2 with TRBJ1-5, with 8 positions matching TRBD1. The germline V gene encodes CDR1 SNHLY and CDR2 FYNNEI. Unmatched junction bases numbered 11, after V lost 8 bases and J lost 2 bases. The CDR3 is 16 amino acids. The CDR3 DNA reads as TGTGCCAGCCGGACAGGGCCCTCCTTCGGCAATCAGCCCCAGCATTTT. Protein sequence: CASRTGPSFGNQPQHF.

V is TRBV19 and J is TRBJ1-2; a possible D gene is TRBD1 (6 bases). The CDR3 runs to 14 residues. Trimming shortened V by 5 bases and J by 4 bases, and 14 bases separated the two germline ends. The germline CDR1 and CDR2 sequences are LNHDA and SQIVND (reference sequence). The CDR3 bases are TGTGCCAGTAGTCTTTACAGGGACGGCTATGGCTACACCTTC. It is translated as CASSLYRDGYGYTF.

The chain joins TRBV19 to TRBJ1-5; D is unclear. Trimming cost V 1 base and J 2 bases, with 6 bases left between them. CDR1 and CDR2 (germline): LNHDA, SQIVND (reference sequence). This CDR3 comprises 14 residues. Here the CDR3 reads CASSIVLGNQPQHF. The CDR3 DNA reads as TGTGCCAGTAGTATAGTCCTCGGCAATCAGCCCCAGCATTTT.

The chain carries TRBV9 and TRBJ2-7, with D possibly matching TRBD1 (6 bases). Per germline, CDR1 SGDLS and CDR2 YYNGEE. The CDR3 extends over 15 amino acids. V gave up 3 bases and J gave up 3 bases, with 16 bases separating them. CDR3 residues: CASSATGTPLYEQYF. DNA of the CDR3: TGTGCCAGCAGCGCCACCGGGACACCACTCTACGAGCAGTACTTC.